This TCR beta chain appears in the sequencing data of a study of cytomegalovirus exposure and HLA in healthy donors (dated 2017 in TCRdb). In terms of the full investigation: An earlier analysis of approximately 640 of the donors reported more than 250 Gb of sequence data and roughly 100 million unique TCR beta sequences from roughly 180 million T cells. Approximately 300 gigabases of sequencing data and 75 million to 85 million unique TCR sequences made up an early release that covered approximately 620 HLA-typed donors. Of the approximately 400 genotyped donors, 65% to 90% fell in the genetic ancestry cluster associated with self-reported Caucasian donors. The study aimed to test whether signatures of past pathogen exposure could be identified by cataloging public T cell receptors. In a later analysis, previously published TCR beta repertoires from 666 donors were re-analyzed and high-resolution HLA genotyping was added so that TCR occurrence patterns could be studied. In an earlier analysis of around 540 of the donors, high-throughput TCR beta sequencing was used to judge whether each TCR beta V gene segment behaved as functional or pseudogenic. Typing coverage varied by locus: roughly 629-630 donors for A, B, C, DRB1 and DQB1; approximately 560 for DQA1; more than 600 for DPA1; about 450 for DPB1. Rather than using new phenotypic data, the later analysis identified candidate immune exposures from TCR beta sequences and from how often those sequences occurred across donors. HLA typing covered class I and class II loci at four-digit resolution. About five DR-DQ haplotypes were treated as single units for association and clustering because of strong linkage in the cohort. Among 300 to 500 genotyped donors of the cohort, an average of approximately 240,000 unique TCR beta nucleotide sequences was sequenced per donor, of which about 20% were non-productive. A later genetic analysis used genome-wide SNP genotypes for about three fifths of the 666 donors, treating that subset as a discovery cohort. A separate validation cohort of roughly 130 different subjects was used in addition to the approximately 640-subject first cohort. Donor age, sex, ethnicity and CMV serostatus were compiled together with the repertoire data. Every discovery cohort repertoire had been produced on one sequencing platform. The study combined high-throughput TCR immunosequencing, statistical association of individual TCRs with disease status, and machine learning to predict cytomegalovirus infection status. The study profiled the T cell repertoires of some 610 subjects by immunosequencing and related them to cytomegalovirus serostatus.

There are 14 amino acids in the CDR3, from cysteine to phenylalanine inclusive. Solely the CDR3 DNA is kept, with 42 bases framed from the first base. The germline V gene encodes CDR1 MNHNY and CDR2 SVGAGI (reference sequence). The germline V and J ends show losses of 5 bases and 4 bases respectively, and no gene match explains 4 bases of the junction. Receptor libraries were prepared by the immunoSEQ multiplex PCR assay. A mixture of 60 forward primers for TCR Vbeta segments and 13 reverse primers for TCR Jbeta segments was used in the multiplex PCR. The CDR3 region of rearranged TCR beta genes was amplified from genomic DNA with a multiplex PCR assay. On the Illumina HiSeq System, the amplified TCR beta libraries were sequenced as 87-base-pair reads. For the original study's pipeline: In a later analysis, tens of millions of unique TCR beta chains were counted across the approximately 640 repertoires, and about 9.9 million of these chains were shared by at least two donors. Raw reads were error-corrected and collapsed into unique sequences with a nearest-neighbor algorithm that merged closely related sequences to remove PCR and sequencing errors. CDR3 sequences were aligned to IMGT reference sequences to assign V, D and J gene segments. For a sequence to be retained, a match of at least six nucleotides to both a V gene segment and a J gene segment was required. Rearrangements were called productive when the CDR3 lacked stop codons and stayed in frame with V and J; all others were non-productive. CDR3 was defined by IMGT convention, running from the second conserved V-encoded cysteine to the conserved J-encoded phenylalanine. In an earlier analysis of 550 to 650 of the donors, sequences lacking an unambiguous match to a single V gene segment were excluded. An earlier analysis of approximately 590 of the donors called V segments functional above 56.7% productive rearrangements and segregating when the between-donor standard deviation exceeded 5%. A statistical classification framework was built to diagnose cytomegalovirus status from the catalog of TCR beta chain sequences. In a later analysis, V and J genes were assigned by comparing TCR nucleotide sequences against IMGT/GENE-DB human TR gene sequences. A later analysis assigned CDR3 sequences and most-parsimonious VDJ recombination scenarios with the TCRdist pipeline. In a later analysis, each TCR beta chain was defined by its CDR3 amino acid sequence together with its V-gene family, and reads lacking a unique V-gene family were excluded. In a later analysis, 450 to 600 highly shared, low-generation-probability nucleotide sequences were removed to address suspected cross-contamination and a sequencing artifact. For each public chain, a later analysis derived a clonal expansion index from normalized ranks of inferred template counts within each repertoire. Generation probabilities in a later analysis came from a VDJ recombination model fitted to out-of-frame rearrangements, and those results were checked against IGoR. In a later analysis, hypergeometric tests were used to score TCR-TCR, TCR-HLA and TCR-CMV co-occurrence, with a repertoire-size bias correction applied to TCR pairs. A later analysis estimated false discovery rates by permuting HLA or CMV assignments 20 times. A later analysis grouped co-occurring TCRs with DBSCAN, adding TCRdist sequence similarity when clustering within HLA-allele-positive subsets. Repertoires with fewer than 30,000 or more than 120,000 public chains, plus five repertoires with anomalous nucleotide sharing, were excluded from co-occurrence clustering. In its TCRdb copy, this immuneACCESS table keeps in-frame sequences only and misses some clones. Where compared with another copy, unresolved V genes explain less than half of these, and the others have no known cause. V, J and clone size are those of that table, while D and trimming were read from the DNA. For this sample the table gives around 190,000 clones, of which roughly four fifths were detected only once. The top ten clonotypes cover more than 1.5% of the sample.

About this clone: Its antigen is currently not known. No qualities accompany the bases; no much larger clone lies one base away. In the same sample, other DNA sequences code for this CDR3.

The cohort comprised fewer than 700 healthy bone marrow donors. At the time of sampling, every cohort member was nominally healthy, though immune exposures that went unrecorded were likely present. The donor tested CMV seronegative and was one of the 352 seronegative cohort members. A peripheral blood sample was provided by each donor, and peripheral blood mononuclear cells were used for TCR beta sequencing. The Qiagen DNeasy Blood Extraction Kit was used to extract genomic DNA from the blood cell samples. The investigation overall reported the following: In a later genetic analysis, a missense DCLRE1C variant was associated with V-gene and J-gene trimming of TCR beta chains, and the association was replicated in an independent cohort. A few of the identified cytomegalovirus-associated TCR beta chains were confirmed in vitro to be specific for cytomegalovirus antigens. It was suggested by the authors that the approach could potentially be generalized to other disease states and immunological phenotypes. HLA typing was unavailable for some donors at each locus, so association tests used only the typed subset. A later genetic analysis reported fewer N-insertions in productive TCRs among donors in an Asian-associated ancestry cluster than the roughly 620-donor mean. In a later analysis, HLA-associated TCR beta chains showed more clonal expansion and lower generation probabilities than non-associated chains that were equally common. Because counts were too low, 15 to 20 rarely observed V segments, including chromosome 9 orphons, were excluded from the earlier analysis of around 640 of the donors. In a later analysis, TCR association rates were found to vary across HLA loci, with the most associated TCRs seen for DRB1 alleles and the fewest for HLA-C alleles. In this cohort, only TCR beta chains were sequenced, and detectable features were limited by the absence of alpha or paired-chain data. Some IMGT-functional V segments, including TRBV6-2 and TRBV6-3, could not be told apart with the 87-base-pair reads, so those segments were excluded. Linkage disequilibrium might explain the correlated functional status among segregating V segments, but an unknown experimental factor could not be ruled out. A total of fewer than 200 TCR beta chains were listed by the study as associated with cytomegalovirus. According to a later analysis, parvovirus B19, influenza, CMV and Epstein-Barr virus appeared linked to several top co-occurrence clusters. Specific HLA alleles were associated with 16,951 TCR beta sequences at a false discovery rate of 0.05 in a later analysis. A cluster of highly shared sequence variants was judged likely to represent a technical artifact of the sequencing pipeline. Roughly uniform sequencing depth across donors was assumed in presence/absence analyses, although this assumption may not hold. Most TCR sequences were seen in very few donors, while some public TCRs were found in many individuals. A further reported finding was that TCR beta sequences accurately predicted the HLA-A and HLA-B alleles for most subjects in the first cohort. When HLA alleles, especially DR and DQ, strongly co-occurred, TCR associations were difficult to assign to individual alleles. A later analysis found that most CMV-associated TCR beta chains appeared HLA-restricted, with HLA associations seemingly driven largely by CMV exposure. The classifier was reported to diagnose cytomegalovirus status with high specificity and sensitivity in both the original and validation cohorts. Immune exposure information for the cohort was limited to CMV serostatus. An earlier analysis of approximately 530 of the donors showed that most TCR beta V segments appeared in productive rearrangements either about 90% or about 30% of the time, which broadly matched IMGT annotations.

The specimen was PBMCs. This TCR was recovered from a man aged 18-30 years in good health and CMV-seronegative. The sequence joins TRBV6-6 to TRBJ2-1, and TRBD2 aligns with 8 junction nucleotides. The CDR3 corresponds to CASSRTSPYNEQFF. The DNA is as follows: TGTGCCAGCAGTCGGACTAGCCCTTACAATGAGCAGTTCTTC.